This T cell receptor beta chain was retrieved from a study of OX40 agonist ivuxolimab in advanced cancers. Study-level background: The patients' treatment was ivuxolimab, an agonistic anti-OX40 (CD134) antibody. Therapy given before enrollment (anti-PD-1, anti-PD-L1 or anti-CTLA-4) was allowed, and 30% to 50% had some. Whole-study findings and limits: Clones of CD4+ and CD8+ blood T cells grew by week 6 at doses of 0.1 to 3.0 mg/kg.

Germline V lookup: CDR1 SGHNT, CDR2 YYREEE (reference sequence). Trimming removed 0 bases at V and 1 base at J, with 7 bases between. This CDR3 is built from 14 residues. This clone was observed a few times. The antigen remains undetermined. Method: immunoSEQ multiplex PCR; TCRdb's copy keeps in-frame clones and lacks some. The table lists 55,000 to 80,000 clones, 87% of them singletons, with approximately 1.3% in the top ten. The sequence derives from an adult with an advanced solid tumor such as melanoma, head and neck, liver or kidney cancer. The sequencing here drew on CD4+ or CD8+ T cells sorted from blood, taken in a trial of the OX40 agonist ivuxolimab. The gene calls are TRBV5-4 and TRBJ1-1, with D perhaps TRBD1 (6 bases). CDR3 region: CASSLGQENTEAFF. The CDR3 bases are TGTGCCAGCAGCTTGGGACAGGAGAACACTGAAGCTTTCTTT.